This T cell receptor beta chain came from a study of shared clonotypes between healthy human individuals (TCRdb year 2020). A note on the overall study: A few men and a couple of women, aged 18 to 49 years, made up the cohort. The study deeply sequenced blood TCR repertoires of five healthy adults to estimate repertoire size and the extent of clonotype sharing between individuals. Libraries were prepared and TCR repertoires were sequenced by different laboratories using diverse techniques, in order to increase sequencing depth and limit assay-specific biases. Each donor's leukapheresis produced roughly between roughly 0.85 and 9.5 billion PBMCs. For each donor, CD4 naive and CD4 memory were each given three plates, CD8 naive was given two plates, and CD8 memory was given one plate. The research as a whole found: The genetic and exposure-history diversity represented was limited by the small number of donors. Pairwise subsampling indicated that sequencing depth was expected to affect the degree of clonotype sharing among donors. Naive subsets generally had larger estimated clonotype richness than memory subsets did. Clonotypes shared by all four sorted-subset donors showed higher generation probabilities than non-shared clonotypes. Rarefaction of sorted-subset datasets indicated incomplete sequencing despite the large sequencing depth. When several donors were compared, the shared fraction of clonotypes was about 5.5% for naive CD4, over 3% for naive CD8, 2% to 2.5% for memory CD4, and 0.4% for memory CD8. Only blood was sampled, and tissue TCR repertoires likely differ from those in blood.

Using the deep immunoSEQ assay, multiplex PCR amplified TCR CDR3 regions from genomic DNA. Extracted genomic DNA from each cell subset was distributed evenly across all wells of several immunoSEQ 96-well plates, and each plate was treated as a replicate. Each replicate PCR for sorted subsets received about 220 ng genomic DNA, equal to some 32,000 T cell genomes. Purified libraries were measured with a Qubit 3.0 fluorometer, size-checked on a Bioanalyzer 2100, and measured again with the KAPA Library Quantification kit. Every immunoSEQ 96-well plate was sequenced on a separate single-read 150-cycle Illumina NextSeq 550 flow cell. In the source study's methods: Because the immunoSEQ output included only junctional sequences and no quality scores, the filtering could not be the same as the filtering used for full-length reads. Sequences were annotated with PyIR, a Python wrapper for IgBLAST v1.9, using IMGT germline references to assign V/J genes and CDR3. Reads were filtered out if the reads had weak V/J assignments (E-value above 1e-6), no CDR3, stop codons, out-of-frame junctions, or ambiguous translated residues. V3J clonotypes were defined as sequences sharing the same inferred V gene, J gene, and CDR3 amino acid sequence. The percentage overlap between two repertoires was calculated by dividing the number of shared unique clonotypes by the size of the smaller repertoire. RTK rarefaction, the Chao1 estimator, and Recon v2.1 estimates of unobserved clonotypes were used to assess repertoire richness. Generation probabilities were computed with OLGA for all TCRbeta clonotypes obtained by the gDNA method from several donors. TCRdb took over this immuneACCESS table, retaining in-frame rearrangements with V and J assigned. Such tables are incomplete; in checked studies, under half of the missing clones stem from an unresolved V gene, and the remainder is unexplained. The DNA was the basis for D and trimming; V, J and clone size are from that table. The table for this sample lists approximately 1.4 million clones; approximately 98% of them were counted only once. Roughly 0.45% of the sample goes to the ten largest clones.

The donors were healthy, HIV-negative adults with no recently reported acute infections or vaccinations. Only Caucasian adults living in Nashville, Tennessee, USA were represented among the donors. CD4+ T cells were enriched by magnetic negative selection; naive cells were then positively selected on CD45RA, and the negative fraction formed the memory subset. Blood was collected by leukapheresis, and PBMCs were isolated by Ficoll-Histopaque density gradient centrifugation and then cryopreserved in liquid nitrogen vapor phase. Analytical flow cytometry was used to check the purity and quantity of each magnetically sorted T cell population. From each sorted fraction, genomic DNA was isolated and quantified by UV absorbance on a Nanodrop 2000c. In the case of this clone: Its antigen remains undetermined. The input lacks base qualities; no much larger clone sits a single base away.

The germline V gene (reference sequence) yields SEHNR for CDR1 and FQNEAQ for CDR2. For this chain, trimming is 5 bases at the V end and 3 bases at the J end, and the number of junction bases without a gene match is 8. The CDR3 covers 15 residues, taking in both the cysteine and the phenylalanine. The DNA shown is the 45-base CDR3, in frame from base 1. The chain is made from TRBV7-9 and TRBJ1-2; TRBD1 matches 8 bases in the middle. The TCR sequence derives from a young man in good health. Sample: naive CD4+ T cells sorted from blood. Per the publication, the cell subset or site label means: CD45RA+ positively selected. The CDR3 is CASSRGPTGDYGYTF. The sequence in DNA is TGTGCCAGCAGCCGGGGACCGACAGGGGACTATGGCTACACCTTC.